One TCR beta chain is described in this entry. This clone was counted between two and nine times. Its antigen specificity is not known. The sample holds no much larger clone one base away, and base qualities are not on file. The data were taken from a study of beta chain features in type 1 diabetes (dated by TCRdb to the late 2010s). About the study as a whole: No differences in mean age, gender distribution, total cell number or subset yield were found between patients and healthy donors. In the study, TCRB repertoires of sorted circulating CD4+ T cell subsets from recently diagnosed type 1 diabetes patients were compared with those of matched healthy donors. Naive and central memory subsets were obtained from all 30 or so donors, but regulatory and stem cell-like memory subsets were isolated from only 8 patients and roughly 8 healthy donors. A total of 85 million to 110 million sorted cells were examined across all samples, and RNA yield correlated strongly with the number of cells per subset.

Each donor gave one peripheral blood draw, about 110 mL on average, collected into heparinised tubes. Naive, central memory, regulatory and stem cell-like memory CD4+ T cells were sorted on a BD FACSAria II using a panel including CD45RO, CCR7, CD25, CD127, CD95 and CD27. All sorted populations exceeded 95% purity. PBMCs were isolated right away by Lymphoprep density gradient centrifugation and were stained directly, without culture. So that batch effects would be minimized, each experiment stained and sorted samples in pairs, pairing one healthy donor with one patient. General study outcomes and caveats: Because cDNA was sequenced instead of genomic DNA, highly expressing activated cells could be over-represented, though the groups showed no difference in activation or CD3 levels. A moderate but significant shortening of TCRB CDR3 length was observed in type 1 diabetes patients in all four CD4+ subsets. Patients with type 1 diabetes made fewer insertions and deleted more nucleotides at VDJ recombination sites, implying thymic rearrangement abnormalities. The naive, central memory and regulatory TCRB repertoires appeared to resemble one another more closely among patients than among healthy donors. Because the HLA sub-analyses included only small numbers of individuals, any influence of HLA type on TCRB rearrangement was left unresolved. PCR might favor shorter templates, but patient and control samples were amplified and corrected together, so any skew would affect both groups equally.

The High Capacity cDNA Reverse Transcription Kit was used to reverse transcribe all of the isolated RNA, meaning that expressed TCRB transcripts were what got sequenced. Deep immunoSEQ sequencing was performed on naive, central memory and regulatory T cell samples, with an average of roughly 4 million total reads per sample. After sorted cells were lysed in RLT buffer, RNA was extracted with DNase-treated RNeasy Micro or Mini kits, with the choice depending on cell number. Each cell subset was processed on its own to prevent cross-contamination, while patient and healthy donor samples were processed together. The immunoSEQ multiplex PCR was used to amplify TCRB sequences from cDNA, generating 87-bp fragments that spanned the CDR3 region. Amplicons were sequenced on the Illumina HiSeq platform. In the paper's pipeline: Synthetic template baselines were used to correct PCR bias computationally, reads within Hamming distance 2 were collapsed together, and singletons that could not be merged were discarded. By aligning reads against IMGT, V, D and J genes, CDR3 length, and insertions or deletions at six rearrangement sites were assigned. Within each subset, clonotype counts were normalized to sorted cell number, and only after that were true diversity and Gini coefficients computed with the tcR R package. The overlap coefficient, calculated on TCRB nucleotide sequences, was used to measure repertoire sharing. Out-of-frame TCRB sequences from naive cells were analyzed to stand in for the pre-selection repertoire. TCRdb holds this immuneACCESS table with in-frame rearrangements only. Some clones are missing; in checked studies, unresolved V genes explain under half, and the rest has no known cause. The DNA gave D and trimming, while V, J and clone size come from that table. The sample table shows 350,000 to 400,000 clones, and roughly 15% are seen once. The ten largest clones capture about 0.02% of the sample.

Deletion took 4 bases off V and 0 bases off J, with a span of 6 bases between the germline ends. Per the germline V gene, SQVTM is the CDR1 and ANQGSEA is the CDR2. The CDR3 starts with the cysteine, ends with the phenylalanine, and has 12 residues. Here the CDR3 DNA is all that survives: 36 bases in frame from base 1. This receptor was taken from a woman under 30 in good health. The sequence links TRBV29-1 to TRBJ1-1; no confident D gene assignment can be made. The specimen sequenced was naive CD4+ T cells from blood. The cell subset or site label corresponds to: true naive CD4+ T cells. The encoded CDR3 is CSVGRMNTEAFF. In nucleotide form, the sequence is TGCAGCGTTGGGCGGATGAACACTGAAGCTTTCTTT.